Below are 29 T cell receptor beta chains sequenced from a single sample in a study of T cell responses to AZD1222 COVID-19 vaccine. Measured with immunoSEQ multiplex PCR; TCRdb has only the in-frame clones, and not every one. The sample holds more than 140,000 clones, about 91% seen once. The sample was peripheral blood, taken on day 0 of MenACWY control vaccination. These receptor sequences come from an adult in good health.

The chain recombines TRBV5-6 with TRBJ1-2, with D unclear. This CDR3 is 13 amino acids long. Germline V CDR1 and CDR2: SGHDT, YYEEEE. V was clipped by 0 bases and J by 8 bases, with 11 bases between them. The DNA of the CDR3 is TGTGCCAGCAGCTTGGCCCGGCGTCGGGGCTACACCTTC. Amino acid sequence: CASSLARRRGYTF. Looking up the rest from reference TRBV5-6 and TRBJ1-2 gives the full variable domain: DAGVTQSPTHLIKTRGQQVTLRCSPKSGHDTVSWYQQALGQGPQFIFQYYEEEERQRGNFPDRFSGHQFPNYSSELNVNALLLGDSALYLCASSLARRRGYTFGSGTRLTVV.

The chain couples TRBV7-2 to TRBJ2-7, with TRBD2 identical over 10 bases. Germline CDR1 is SGHTA and CDR2 is FQGNSA. The trim removed 1 base at V and 1 base at J, leaving 4 bases unmatched. The CDR3 has 16 amino acids. CDR3 bases: TGTGCCAGCAGCTTAGTTTTGACTAGCGGGTCCTACGAGCAGTACTTC. As protein: CASSLVLTSGSYEQYF.

In this sample, this clone turned up once. V gene TRBV10-2 combines with J gene TRBJ1-6; D is uncertain. The CDR3 covers 13 residues. The germline gives CDR1 WSHSY, CDR2 SAAADI. V was clipped by 0 bases and J by 12 bases, with 9 bases between them. The CDR3 DNA reads TGCGCCAGCAGTGAGTCTGAGGAAGGACCCCTCCACTTT. The encoded protein is CASSESEEGPLHF.

The rearrangement joins TRBV7-2 to TRBJ1-1; no clear D gene. The CDR3 totals 14 residues. V gave up 5 bases and J gave up 2 bases, with 12 bases separating them. Germline V gene lookup returns CDR1 SGHTA and CDR2 FQGNSA. The CDR3, as DNA: TGTGCCAGCAGCACTAGGTGGGGTAACACTGAAGCTTTCTTT. This encodes CASSTRWGNTEAFF.

The genes are TRBV27 and TRBJ1-5, with 7 bases matching TRBD1. CDR1 MNHEY and CDR2 SMNVEV come from the germline V gene (reference sequence). J was trimmed by 0 bases and V by 6 bases; bases with no gene match: 17. The CDR3 contains 19 residues. The CDR3 loop reads CASRKPGTVQLNSNQPQHF. The DNA of the CDR3 is TGTGCCAGCAGGAAACCTGGGACAGTCCAACTAAATAGCAATCAGCCCCAGCATTTT.

The V call is TRBV7-9, the J call TRBJ2-7; 9 nucleotides agree with TRBD2. The CDR3 extends over 15 amino acids. Trimming removed 2 bases from V and 4 bases from J; junction bases left unmatched: 6. The germline gives CDR1 SEHNR, CDR2 FQNEAQ (reference sequence). In DNA, the CDR3 is TGTGCCAGCAGCTTAAGCGGTAGCGGGGGTTACGAGCAGTACTTC. Translating it yields CASSLSGSGGYEQYF.

V and J are TRBV30 and TRBJ1-3, with 10 positions matching TRBD1. Trimming removed 1 base from V and 5 bases from J; junction bases left unmatched: 8. Germline assignment: CDR1 GTSNPN and CDR2 SVGIG (reference sequence). The CDR3 loop spans 16 amino acids. The CDR3 spells CAWSETGTGVRNTIYF. Written as DNA, the CDR3 is TGTGCCTGGAGTGAGACCGGGACAGGGGTTAGAAACACCATATATTTT.

The chain links TRBV5-8 to TRBJ2-5; D gene unclear. The V end was cut by 2 bases, the J end by 3 bases, with 11 bases between. CDR1 and CDR2 (germline): SGHTS, YDEGEE. CDR3 length: 14 amino acids. The DNA for the CDR3 is TGTGCCAGCAGCTTCGCGGTACGGAAAGAGACCCAGTACTTC. It specifies CASSFAVRKETQYF.

This chain connects TRBV6-2 or TRBV6-3 to TRBJ1-3; no clear D gene. V was clipped by 2 bases and J by 4 bases, with 9 bases between them. CDR1 and CDR2 (germline): MNHEY, SVGEGT. The CDR3 is made up of 14 amino acids. CDR3 in amino acids: CASSYLDGGNTIYF. The CDR3, as DNA: TGTGCCAGCAGTTACCTGGACGGGGGAAACACCATATATTTT.

This chain connects TRBV5-1 to TRBJ2-7, with 11 nucleotides matching TRBD1. This CDR3 region has 14 residues. Germline V gene lookup returns CDR1 SGHRS and CDR2 YFSETQ. V was clipped by 4 bases and J by 4 bases; unmatched bases: 4. As DNA, the CDR3 is TGCGCCAGCAGCGCTGGGACAGGGGGGTACGAGCAGTACTTC. This codes for CASSAGTGGYEQYF. The variable domain in full, with the rest retrieved from reference TRBV5-1 and TRBJ2-7, is KAGVTQTPRYLIKTRGQQVTLSCSPISGHRSVSWYQQTPGQGLQFLFEYFSETQRNKGNFPGRFSGRQFSNSRSEMNVSTLELGDSALYLCASSAGTGGYEQYFGPGTRLTVT.

The V call is TRBV7-2, the J call TRBJ2-5; D possibly corresponds to TRBD1 (5 bases). Trimming removed 3 bases from V and 1 base from J, with 12 bases in between. The CDR3 has 15 residues. The germline gives CDR1 SGHTA, CDR2 FQGNSA. CDR3 sequence: CASSLGPRRQETQYF. In DNA form, the CDR3 reads TGTGCCAGCAGCTTGGGGCCGCGACGCCAAGAGACCCAGTACTTC.

The chain recombines TRBV6-5 with TRBJ1-2; TRBD1 agrees at 9 bases. Germline CDR1 and CDR2: MNHEY and SVGAGI. The ends lost 7 bases at V and 4 bases at J; junction bases unmatched: 7. The CDR3 sequence is 14 residues long. CDR3 region: CASTRQGGTYGYTF. CDR3 sequence (DNA): TGTGCCAGCACCCGACAGGGGGGGACCTATGGCTACACCTTC.

This rearrangement joins TRBV9 to TRBJ2-3; 7 positions agree with TRBD2. Germline lookup yields CDR1 SGDLS and CDR2 YYNGEE. This CDR3 is 16 amino acids long. J gave up 3 bases and V 7 bases, and 14 bases lay outside the gene matches. Written as DNA, the CDR3 is TGTGCCAGCGGCGAGTCGGGGAGGGATGGGACAGATACGCAGTATTTT. It encodes CASGESGRDGTDTQYF.

This chain links TRBV3-1 (or the pseudogene TRBV3-2) with TRBJ1-2; TRBD1 matches at 7 bases. The CDR3 runs 14 residues. The V and J ends lost 4 bases and 9 bases, in that order; junction bases with no gene match: 11. The germline gives CDR1 LGHDT, CDR2 YNNKEL (reference sequence). The CDR3 DNA follows: TGTGCCAGCAGCCCACGACAGGGCGCCGCGAGCTACACCTTC. Protein sequence: CASSPRQGAASYTF.

The chain recombines TRBV12-5 with TRBJ2-4; 8 nucleotides agree with TRBD1. Losses at the gene ends were 6 bases for V and 6 bases for J; bases not matched to a gene: 7. The germline gives CDR1 LGHNT, CDR2 FRNRAP. The CDR3 runs 14 residues. The CDR3 spells CASGPTGQVNIQYF. CDR3 bases: TGTGCTAGTGGCCCGACGGGACAGGTAAACATTCAGTACTTC.

This clone was recorded only once. The chain has TRBV5-1 and TRBJ1-1, with D uncertain. Germline loops: CDR1 SGHRS, CDR2 YFSETQ. V gave up 0 bases and J gave up 10 bases, with 16 bases separating them. This CDR3 contains 14 residues. The CDR3: CASSLVVAGEAAFF. Written as DNA, the CDR3 is TGCGCCAGCAGCTTGGTTGTGGCAGGCGAGGCAGCTTTCTTT.

This clone was seen once. The rearrangement uses TRBV4-1 and TRBJ2-7, with 8 bases lining up with TRBD2. Germline V CDR1 and CDR2: MGHRA, YSYEKL. With 1 base clipped from V and 1 base from J, the junction kept 6 bases outside the gene matches. This CDR3 has 16 residues. The DNA for the CDR3 is TGCGCCAGCAGCCAAGGACCGGCGGGAGGTTCCTACGAGCAGTACTTC. Amino acid sequence: CASSQGPAGGSYEQYF.

This clone was picked up one time. The chain employs TRBV19 and TRBJ1-2; D ambiguous. The CDR3 runs 12 residues. Looked up from germline, CDR1 is LNHDA and CDR2 is SQIVND (reference sequence). The V gene lost 4 bases and the J gene lost 7 bases, with 10 bases spanning the gap. CDR3 nucleotide sequence: TGTGCCAGTAGTACGGTGGACGGTGGCTACACCTTC. This gives the protein CASSTVDGGYTF.

This rearrangement joins TRBV5-1 to TRBJ2-1; 11 nucleotides line up with TRBD2. J was trimmed by 6 bases and V by 0 bases; bases with no gene match: 2. CDR3 size: 15 residues. Germline loops: CDR1 SGHRS, CDR2 YFSETQ. CDR3 loop: CASSLELAGVNEQFF. In DNA form, the CDR3 reads TGCGCCAGCAGCTTGGAACTAGCGGGAGTCAATGAGCAGTTCTTC.

This clone was counted a single time. The chain joins TRBV3-1 (or the pseudogene TRBV3-2) to TRBJ1-1; D unclear. This CDR3 is built from 12 residues. The V gene lost 3 bases and the J gene lost 5 bases, with 7 bases spanning the gap. Per germline, CDR1 LGHDT and CDR2 YNNKEL (reference sequence). The CDR3 reads CASSQRPTEAFF. The CDR3 DNA follows: TGTGCCAGCAGCCAGAGGCCGACTGAAGCTTTCTTT.

V and J are TRBV7-2 and TRBJ2-1, with TRBD2 matching over 12 bases. With 1 base clipped from V and 7 bases from J, the junction kept 8 bases outside the gene matches. Germline CDR1 SGHTA, CDR2 FQGNSA. The CDR3 runs to 17 residues. CDR3: CASSLVTSGGQRNEQFF. The CDR3 DNA reads TGTGCCAGCAGCTTAGTGACTAGCGGGGGACAAAGGAATGAGCAGTTCTTC.

The gene calls are TRBV6-6 and TRBJ1-1; 7 nucleotides align to TRBD1. Germline V gene data show CDR1 as MNHNY and CDR2 as SVGAGI (reference sequence). The trim removed 5 bases at V and 5 bases at J, leaving 5 bases unmatched. CDR3 length equals 13 residues. The DNA for the CDR3 is TGTGCCAGCAGTGACAGGGAGGGGACTGAAGCTTTCTTT. Translation gives CASSDREGTEAFF.

J is TRBJ2-1 and V is TRBV7-3, with 9 bases fitting TRBD2. V shed 5 bases and J 4 bases; nucleotides not matched to a gene: 9. The CDR3 is 16 amino acids. Germline V gene lookup returns CDR1 SGHTA and CDR2 FQGTGA. Here the CDR3 DNA reads TGTGCCAGCAGCCCCGGCGGAGCGGGGGGATACAATGAGCAGTTCTTC. This encodes CASSPGGAGGYNEQFF.

The chain joins TRBV2 to TRBJ1-2; 7 positions match TRBD1. The CDR3 is 13 residues long. CDR1 is SNHLY and CDR2 is FYNNEI in the germline V gene. The ends lost 4 bases at V and 8 bases at J; junction bases unmatched: 7. The chain's CDR3 is CASSGQDRWGYTF. Here the CDR3 DNA reads TGTGCCAGCAGTGGTCAGGACAGGTGGGGCTACACCTTC.

CDR3 in amino acids: CASSFPGGTTEAFF. The CDR3 DNA reads TGTGCCAGCAGCTTTCCTGGGGGGACGACTGAAGCTTTCTTT. V usage is TRBV7-9 and J usage is TRBJ1-1, with a weak D call TRBD1 (5 bases). Germline V gene data show CDR1 as SEHNR and CDR2 as FQNEAQ (reference sequence). CDR3 length equals 14 residues. Trimming took 3 bases from V and 5 from J, leaving 13 bases between them. The variable domain in full, completed from reference TRBV7-9 and TRBJ1-1, reads DTGVSQNPRHKITKRGQNVTFRCDPISEHNRLYWYRQTLGQGPEFLTYFQNEAQLEKSRLLSDRFSAERPKGSFSTLEIQRTEQGDSAMYLCASSFPGGTTEAFFGQGTRLTVV.

DNA of the CDR3: TGTGCCAGCAGCCAAGTTGGCCCAAATCAGCCCCAGCATTTT. It codes for CASSQVGPNQPQHF. V usage is TRBV14 and J usage is TRBJ1-5, with unresolved D. The V gene lost 1 base and the J gene lost 4 bases, with 8 bases spanning the gap. The V gene's germline CDR1 is SGHDN and CDR2 FVKESK. The CDR3 sequence is 14 residues long.

The chain couples TRBV4-3 to TRBJ2-1, with a weak D call TRBD1 (6 bases). Trimming pared 0 bases from V and 4 bases from J, leaving 13 bases between. The CDR3 runs to 16 residues. Germline assignment: CDR1 LGHNA and CDR2 YSLEER. CDR3 amino acids: CASSQDWQGSYNEQFF. In nucleotides, the CDR3 is TGCGCCAGCAGCCAAGATTGGCAGGGGTCGTACAATGAGCAGTTCTTC.

This clone has just a few counts. The chain has TRBV6-2 or TRBV6-3 and TRBJ1-1, with D tentatively TRBD1 (5 bases). The CDR3 length is 12 residues. Germline V gene lookup returns CDR1 MNHEY and CDR2 SVGEGT. The V end lost 1 base, the J end lost 11 bases, and 11 bases lay between the germline ends. CDR3 sequence (DNA): TGTGCCAGCAGTTACTATGGGGGTCGCGCTTTCTTT. Protein: CASSYYGGRAFF.

This clone was observed a few times. The chain has TRBV11-2 and TRBJ2-1; D might be TRBD1 (6 bases). The CDR3 runs 15 residues. CDR1 SGHAT and CDR2 FQNNGV come from the germline V gene. The V end lost 2 bases, the J end lost 0 bases, and 8 bases lay between the germline ends. This CDR3 reads CASSLQGSSYNEQFF. In nucleotides, the CDR3 is TGTGCCAGCAGCTTACAGGGGAGCTCCTACAATGAGCAGTTCTTC.